Listed here are 29 T cell receptor beta chains from one sample, sequenced in a study of CD4 and CD8 cells across lung adenocarcinoma regions. MiXCR, applied by TCRdb to the PCR reads, yields one record per CDR3 protein. This table has around 27,000 distinct CDR3 sequences, around half appearing once. The source material was CD8+ T cells from the center of a lung tumor. The receptors were gathered from a male donor with lung adenocarcinoma. The CD4 and CD8 labels of this study may be unreliable.

This clonotype was observed at least ten times. The V gene is TRBV6-5, the J gene TRBJ1-6; D is unresolved. This CDR3 contains 15 residues. Germline V gene sequence: CDR1 MNHEY, CDR2 SVGAGI. V lost 0 bases and J lost 7, with 10 bases in between. The DNA of the CDR3 is TGTGCCAGCAGTTACTCTTTGCCTTCCAATTCACCCCTCCACTTT. Translating gives CASSYSLPSNSPLHF.

Concerning this clonotype: At one boundary the junction diverges from the germline segment, which might be a read error. The chain links TRBV4-1 to TRBJ2-3, with 8 bases that match TRBD2. The CDR3 loop spans 15 amino acids. In germline, CDR1 is MGHRA, CDR2 YSYEKL. This CDR3 reads CASSQDQRAGDTQYF. In nucleotides, the CDR3 is TGCGCCAGCAGCCAAGATCAACGAGCGGGAGATACTCAGTACTTT.

This sequence joins TRBV6-5 and TRBJ2-2, with 11 nucleotides matching TRBD2. The CDR3 is 17 residues long. The J segment lost 13 bases and the V segment lost 2 bases, leaving 15 bases of the junction unmatched. CDR1 and CDR2 (germline): MNHEY, SVGAGI. CDR3 sequence reads: CASSYSFLAGGPTGLFF. The CDR3 DNA follows: TGTGCCAGCAGTTACAGTTTTTTAGCGGGAGGGCCGACCGGGCTGTTTTTT.

This clonotype was seen ten or more times. This rearrangement joins TRBV6-1 to TRBJ2-1; 9 positions match TRBD2. The V gene end was trimmed by 0 bases and the J gene end by 9 bases; junction bases not matched to a gene: 6. Per the germline V gene, CDR1 is MNHNS and CDR2 is SASEGT. The CDR3 spans 15 residues. CDR3 in DNA: TGTGCCAGCAGTGAAGCGCGGGGGGGGGCTAGTGAGCAGTTCTTC. Translating it yields CASSEARGGASEQFF.

V and J are TRBV24-1 and TRBJ2-1; no definite D call. This CDR3 is built from 18 residues. Trimming took 0 bases from V and 4 from J, leaving 18 bases between them. From germline, CDR1 is KGHDR and CDR2 SFDVKD. This CDR3 is CATSDLPSGSSPYNEQFF. CDR3 sequence (DNA): TGTGCCACCAGTGATTTGCCTTCCGGATCTTCCCCTTACAATGAGCAGTTCTTC.

Turning to this clonotype: A much larger clone sits a single nucleotide away, making a read error possible. The chain links TRBV10-3 to TRBJ2-1; 8 positions match TRBD2. The J call may not be correct, given that the DNA end is closer to TRBJ2-7. This CDR3 has 13 residues. Germline values: CDR1 ENHRY, CDR2 SYGVKD. CDR3 coding DNA: TGTGCCATCAGCCAAGCGGGAGCAGAAGAGCAGTACTTC. It yields the protein CAISQAGAEEQYF.

The chain carries TRBV3-1 and TRBJ2-3; TRBD1 aligns across 7 bases. J was trimmed by 3 bases and V by 1 base; bases with no gene match: 1. CDR3 length: 14 amino acids. Germline CDR1 reads LGHDT; CDR2 reads YNNKEL (reference sequence). CDR3 sequence reads: CASSQATGTDTQYF. CDR3 nucleotides: TGTGCCAGCAGCCAAGCGACAGGGACAGATACGCAGTATTTT.

This chain joins TRBV27 and TRBJ1-5; 9 bases map to TRBD1. There are 14 residues in the CDR3. The germline V gene encodes CDR1 MNHEY and CDR2 SMNVEV (reference sequence). The trim removed 6 bases at V and 7 bases at J, leaving 7 bases unmatched. CDR3 sequence (DNA): TGTGCCAGCAGATTACAGGGGGCTGGACAGCCCCAGCATTTT. Protein product: CASRLQGAGQPQHF.

The chain recombines TRBV10-3 with TRBJ2-3, with D unresolved. Germline V lookup: CDR1 ENHRY, CDR2 SYGVKD. The CDR3 sequence is 12 residues long. Trimming removed 8 bases from V and 0 bases from J, with 6 bases in between. The CDR3 sequence: CAILSSTDTQYF. CDR3 nucleotide sequence: TGTGCCATCCTGTCGAGCACAGATACGCAGTATTTT.

The gene calls are TRBV12-3 or TRBV12-4 and TRBJ2-4; no firm D call. The CDR3 is 13 amino acids. Deletions cut 6 bases from V and 0 bases from J, with 6 bases between. The CDR3 DNA is TGTGCCAGCAGGGAATTAGCCAAAAACATTCAGTACTTC. Protein sequence: CASRELAKNIQYF.

This clonotype was counted only a few times. The V gene is TRBV12-3 or TRBV12-4, the J gene TRBJ2-6; D is ambiguous. The V end was cut by 5 bases, the J end by 0 bases, with 2 bases between. This CDR3 region has 13 residues. The CDR3 reads CASSRSGANVLTF. In DNA, the CDR3 is TGTGCCAGCAGTCGCTCTGGGGCCAACGTCCTGACTTTC.

The chain carries TRBV14 and TRBJ2-4; D is undetermined. The DNA end is more similar to TRBJ2-7, so the J call may be wrong. This CDR3 has 13 amino acids. Germline lookup yields CDR1 SGHDN and CDR2 FVKESK. Here the CDR3 DNA reads TGTGCCAGCAGCCCCCCGGCCTCCTACGAGCAGTACTTC. This sequence encodes CASSPPASYEQYF.

This sequence joins TRBV25-1 and TRBJ2-3; TRBD2 is a possible D gene (7 bases). CDR1 and CDR2 (germline): MGHDK, SYGVNS. V dropped 2 bases and J dropped 3 bases, with 12 bases sitting between them. The CDR3 sequence is 15 residues long. The CDR3 region is CASSERGGGTDTQYF. The CDR3 DNA follows: TGTGCCAGCAGTGAAAGGGGGGGAGGGACAGATACGCAGTATTTT.

This clonotype has at least ten counts. The chain joins TRBV12-3 or TRBV12-4 to TRBJ2-3, with a tentative D call TRBD2 (5 bases). The V end was cut by 6 bases, the J end by 8 bases, with 6 bases between. The CDR3 runs 10 residues. The CDR3 is CASSRGTQYF. The DNA for the CDR3 is TGTGCCAGCAGCCGGGGTACGCAGTATTTT.

A remark on this clonotype: This CDR3 is missing its conserved last phenylalanine or tryptophan, likely due to a read error. The limits of the CDR3 on the DNA are not certain, so only TCRdb's listed CDR3 is given. The chain carries TRBV27 and TRBJ2-5; TRBD1, as called in the table, went unchecked against the DNA. The CDR3 sequence runs 14 residues, both termini included. Germline lookup yields CDR1 MNHEY and CDR2 SMNVEV (reference sequence). CDR3: CARGCAGRQESQHS.

V is TRBV6-1 and J is TRBJ2-1; the match to TRBD2 covers 9 bases. This CDR3 region has 16 residues. The germline V gene encodes CDR1 MNHNS and CDR2 SASEGT. With V trimmed by 1 base and J by 4 bases, 5 bases remained unmatched. This CDR3 reads CASSEGPSGIYNEQFF. The CDR3 DNA sequence: TGTGCCAGCAGTGAAGGCCCTAGCGGGATATACAATGAGCAGTTCTTC.

This clonotype was picked up a small number of times. The J gene is TRBJ1-1, the V gene TRBV4-1; possible D gene TRBD1, 6 bases. Germline CDR1 is MGHRA and CDR2 is YSYEKL. The CDR3 runs 13 residues. Between the trimmed V and J ends, which lost 4 bases and 8 bases, there was a span of 14 bases. CDR3 sequence reads: CASSREGGWEAFF. In nucleotides, the CDR3 is TGCGCCAGCAGCCGCGAGGGGGGGTGGGAAGCTTTCTTT.

The count of this clonotype is one. The chain carries TRBV5-1 and TRBJ1-2; TRBD1 matches at 11 bases. The germline V gene has CDR1 SGHRS and CDR2 YFSETQ. Losses at the gene ends were 3 bases for V and 8 bases for J; bases not matched to a gene: 9. This CDR3 has 15 amino acids. CDR3 protein: CASSSGQGAQGGYTF. Here the CDR3 DNA reads TGCGCCAGCAGCTCAGGACAGGGGGCCCAGGGAGGCTACACCTTC.

This clonotype was observed many times. CDR3 sequence (DNA): TGTGCCAGCAGCCGAACTAGGTTCGGGAACTACTTCTCTGGAAACACCATATATTTT. Protein product: CASSRTRFGNYFSGNTIYF. This chain links TRBV6-1 with TRBJ1-3; D is unclear. Trimming left V 6 bases short and J 0 bases short, with 24 bases between. The CDR3 sequence is 19 residues long. Germline loops: CDR1 MNHNS, CDR2 SASEGT.

This chain connects TRBV10-2 to TRBJ2-1; D assignment may be TRBD1 or TRBD2 (5 bases each). The end of the DNA is better explained by TRBJ2-5, so the J call may be wrong. The CDR3 consists of 16 residues. Germline CDR1 reads WSHSY; CDR2 reads SAAADI. The CDR3 is CASSELGDPVGETQYF. The CDR3 nucleotides are TGCGCCAGCAGTGAGCTTGGGGACCCAGTGGGGGAGACCCAGTACTTC.

On this clonotype itself: The junction and the germline gene differ at one end; a read error may be behind it. V usage is TRBV6-5 and J usage is TRBJ2-3; no clear D gene. This CDR3 spans 14 amino acids. Germline CDR1 is MNHEY and CDR2 is SVGAGI. The CDR3 reads CASSYPGTKNTQYF. CDR3 DNA sequence: TGTGCCAGCAGTTACCCGGGCACCAAAAATACGCAGTATTTC.

As to this clonotype: This may arise from a read error, as a much more abundant clone is one base away. The CDR3 DNA sequence: TGCGCCAGCAGCCAAGTCCTGGCCGGGACTAGCGCCCAAGAGACCCAGTACTTC. Its protein is CASSQVLAGTSAQETQYF. The chain links TRBV4-1 to TRBJ2-1, with 10 bases identical to TRBD2. The DNA matches TRBJ2-5 better at its end, which makes the J call doubtful. The CDR3 consists of 18 residues. Germline V CDR1 and CDR2: MGHRA, YSYEKL.

A remark on this clonotype: A junction end diverges from the germline sequence, so it may reflect a read error. The CDR3 DNA follows: TGTGCCAGGAGCGGGGCGCGTGGCCAAGATACCCAGTACTTT. Amino acids: CARSGARGQDTQYF. The chain has TRBV6-1 and TRBJ2-3; 7 bases are a match to TRBD2. CDR3 length: 14 amino acids. Germline lookup yields CDR1 MNHNS and CDR2 SASEGT.

The chain's CDR3 is CASSYGGGGVGSTDTQYF. The CDR3 DNA follows: TGTGCCAGCAGTTACGGGGGGGGGGGTGTGGGGAGCACAGATACGCAGTATTTT. The chain combines TRBV6-5 with TRBJ2-3; TRBD2 aligns across 7 bases. With 2 bases clipped from V and 0 bases from J, the junction kept 11 bases outside the gene matches. CDR1 is MNHEY, CDR2 SVGAGI, per germline. The CDR3 length is 18 residues.

Concerning this clonotype: This sequence may be a read error, since a much larger clone differs from it by one base. This chain links TRBV25-1 with TRBJ1-2, with 8 positions matching TRBD1. The length of the CDR3 is 16 residues. Per germline, CDR1 MGHDK and CDR2 SYGVNS. In DNA form, the CDR3 reads TGTGTCAGCAGTGGAGAACCCCCGGACAGGGACTATGGCTACACCTTC. Translated: CVSSGEPPDRDYGYTF.

This clonotype has ten or more counts. J is TRBJ2-7 and V is TRBV6-1; 7 positions agree with TRBD1. The germline V gene has CDR1 MNHNS and CDR2 SASEGT. V lost 8 bases, J lost 2 bases, and 9 bases stayed unmatched. There are 14 residues in the CDR3. The CDR3 coding sequence is TGTGCCAGCGGACCAAACAGGGGCCCCTACGAGCAGTACTTC. It encodes CASGPNRGPYEQYF.

This clonotype was picked up one time. Here the CDR3 DNA reads TGTGCCAGCCAAATAGGGGTCTTCAATGAGCAGTTCTTC. Its protein product is CASQIGVFNEQFF. The rearrangement uses TRBV6-1 and TRBJ2-1; TRBD1 might be the D (5 bases). Trimming took 8 bases from V and 6 from J, leaving 14 bases between them. Germline assignment: CDR1 MNHNS and CDR2 SASEGT. The CDR3 totals 13 residues.

A word on this clonotype: The germline gene is not matched at one end of the junction; a read error may be the cause. The chain joins TRBV6-1 to TRBJ2-4; a weak D match, TRBD2 (6 bases). Germline V gene lookup returns CDR1 MNHNS and CDR2 SASEGT. CDR3 length: 16 residues. CDR3 residues: CASSVSGTGVENTQYF. For the CDR3, the DNA is TGTGCCAGCAGTGTCTCGGGGACGGGGGTCGAAAACACTCAGTACTTC.

This clonotype came up many times. The chain employs TRBV6-1 and TRBJ1-6; TRBD1 might be the D (6 bases). Trimming stripped 10 bases from V and 7 bases from J, with 14 bases between. Looked up from germline, CDR1 is MNHNS and CDR2 is SASEGT. This CDR3 is 13 amino acids long. The CDR3 loop is CATQNRENSPLHF. In DNA, the CDR3 is TGTGCCACCCAAAACAGGGAGAATTCACCCCTCCACTTT.